This passage covers 28 T cell receptor beta chains from one sample sequenced in a study of lymphopenia after photon versus proton radiotherapy. The data were produced by immunoSEQ multiplex PCR, yet TCRdb's version contains in-frame clones alone and is incomplete. The repertoire includes roughly 63,000 clones, about 81% of them detected once, and 2.1% sits in the top ten. The starting material was peripheral blood, obtained from a patient treated with proton-based radiotherapy. Receptors were obtained from a man aged 55 to 69 with pancreatic cancer.

CDR3 nucleotides: TGTGCCAGCAGTGACGGGGCCAAGGATACGCAGTATTTT. Translated, it gives CASSDGAKDTQYF. The rearrangement links TRBV6-1 to TRBJ2-3; perhaps D is TRBD1 or TRBD2 (5 bases each). Trimming stripped 3 bases from V and 6 bases from J, with 10 bases between. Germline V gene data show CDR1 as MNHNS and CDR2 as SASEGT. The CDR3 sequence is 13 residues long.

In its sample, this clone was seen once. The chain has TRBV11-2 and TRBJ1-1; D possibly corresponds to TRBD1 (5 bases). The germline gives CDR1 SGHAT, CDR2 FQNNGV. The CDR3 contains 16 residues. V dropped 0 bases and J dropped 0 bases, with 11 bases sitting between them. The CDR3 bases are TGTGCCAGCAGCTTAGAGGCAGGGAGGGTGAACACTGAAGCTTTCTTT. This translates into CASSLEAGRVNTEAFF.

This clone was found a few times. The rearrangement uses TRBV5-6 and TRBJ2-1; 11 bases line up with TRBD2. This CDR3 spans 16 amino acids. V dropped 4 bases and J dropped 6; count of bases not matched to a gene: 9. In germline, CDR1 is SGHDT, CDR2 YYEEEE. The CDR3 bases are TGTGCCAGCAGCCCTCGTCTAGCGGGAGGTATCAATGAGCAGTTCTTC. It encodes CASSPRLAGGINEQFF.

V is TRBV7-3 and J is TRBJ2-1, with 7 bases fitting TRBD2. Germline CDR1 is SGHTA and CDR2 is FQGTGA. The length of the CDR3 is 15 residues. Losses at the gene ends were 0 bases for V and 8 bases for J; bases not matched to a gene: 7. This CDR3 reads CASSLTLAGAHEQFF. CDR3 DNA: TGTGCCAGCAGCTTAACCCTCGCGGGAGCCCATGAGCAGTTCTTC.

The chain carries TRBV6-5 and TRBJ2-2, with D possibly TRBD1 on 5 matching bases. Germline V gene data show CDR1 as MNHEY and CDR2 as SVGAGI. This CDR3 is 16 amino acids long. V was cut by 0 bases and J by 1 base, with 9 bases left in between. The CDR3 spells CASSYSQGLNTGELFF. The CDR3 coding sequence is TGTGCCAGCAGTTACTCGCAGGGTTTGAACACCGGGGAGCTGTTTTTT.

This chain joins TRBV6-5 and TRBJ2-2, with D tentatively TRBD1 (7 bases). Trimming left V 6 bases short and J 5 bases short, with 16 bases between. This CDR3 spans 15 amino acids. The germline CDR1 and CDR2 sequences are MNHEY and SVGAGI. CDR3 in amino acids: CASRATRGRTGELFF. The CDR3 DNA reads TGTGCCAGCAGGGCTACCAGGGGGAGGACCGGGGAGCTGTTTTTT.

V is TRBV28 and J is TRBJ1-2; D uncertain. Germline V CDR1 and CDR2: MDHEN, SYDVKM. The V and J ends lost 7 bases and 4 bases respectively, with 16 bases between them. There are 14 residues in the CDR3. CDR3 sequence reads: CASTKGSHGYGYTF. CDR3 nucleotides: TGTGCCAGCACCAAGGGTTCCCATGGCTATGGCTACACCTTC.

The rearrangement uses TRBV10-2 and TRBJ2-3; 14 bases fit TRBD2. With V trimmed by 6 bases and J by 0 bases, 8 bases remained unmatched. Germline-derived CDR1 and CDR2 are WSHSY and SAAADI. The CDR3 contains 18 residues. In nucleotides, the CDR3 is TGCGCCAGCAGCTACGGGACTAGCGGGGGAACTAGCACAGATACGCAGTATTTT. Translated, it gives CASSYGTSGGTSTDTQYF.

This clone was seen only once. The junction and the germline gene differ at one end; a read error may be behind it. The chain uses TRBV30 and TRBJ1-5; the D gene is possibly TRBD1 (6 bases). The CDR3 is 14 amino acids. From germline, CDR1 is GTSNPN and CDR2 SVGIG (reference sequence). The CDR3 DNA is TGTGTCTGGAGTTCTTTCCAGGGGAATCAGCCCCAGCATTTT. Its translation: CVWSSFQGNQPQHF.

This clone has a single count. The chain couples TRBV11-2 to TRBJ1-1, with D tentatively TRBD1 (6 bases). Trimming stripped 5 bases from V and 7 bases from J, with 17 bases between. Germline lookup yields CDR1 SGHAT and CDR2 FQNNGV. The CDR3 runs 14 residues. DNA of the CDR3: TGTGCCAGCAGCGCTTCACAGGGAATAGATGAAGCTTTCTTT. As protein: CASSASQGIDEAFF.

The chain couples TRBV12-2 to TRBJ2-5; TRBD2 is the table's D call and was not checked against the DNA. TRBV12-2 counts as a pseudogene. CDR3 length: 15 residues. As DNA, the CDR3 is TGTGCACCCCCCCGGGGGAGCGGGAGCGGGGAGACCCAGTACTTC. Translating it yields CAPPRGSGSGETQYF.

The V gene is TRBV2, the J gene TRBJ2-1; TRBD1 might be the D (6 bases). This CDR3 contains 15 residues. With 6 bases removed from V and 0 bases from J, the gap between germline ends came to 12 bases. Germline V gene lookup returns CDR1 SNHLY and CDR2 FYNNEI. The CDR3 sequence: CASRRTGSSYNEQFF. Written as DNA, the CDR3 is TGTGCCAGCAGACGAACAGGGAGCTCCTACAATGAGCAGTTCTTC.

The chain combines TRBV28 with TRBJ1-3; D unresolved. V lost 5 bases and J lost 1, with 18 bases in between. CDR1 and CDR2 from the germline V gene are MDHEN and SYDVKM. The CDR3 length is 17 residues. The CDR3 spells CASSLYSQLFSGNTIYF. Written as DNA, the CDR3 is TGTGCCAGCAGTCTCTATTCCCAGTTATTTTCTGGAAACACCATATATTTT. Supplemented by reference TRBV28 and TRBJ1-3, the full variable domain reads DVKVTQSSRYLVKRTGEKVFLECVQDMDHENMFWYRQDPGLGLRLIYFSYDVKMKEKGDIPEGYSVSREKKERFSLILESASTNQTSMYLCASSLYSQLFSGNTIYFGEGSWLTVV.

The V and J genes are TRBV13 and TRBJ2-6; perhaps TRBD2 as D (7 bases). The germline V gene encodes CDR1 PRHDT and CDR2 FYEKMQ (reference sequence). Deletions cut 5 bases from V and 3 bases from J, with 20 bases between. The CDR3 spans 18 residues. CDR3 sequence reads: CASSARGGGALGANVLTF. CDR3 bases: TGTGCCAGCAGCGCCAGAGGGGGAGGGGCGCTTGGGGCCAACGTCCTGACTTTC.

The rearrangement uses TRBV28 and TRBJ2-3; TRBD2 aligns across 15 bases. V lost 7 bases to trimming and J lost 8 bases; unmatched junction nucleotides: 7. Germline loops: CDR1 MDHEN, CDR2 SYDVKM. This CDR3 has 15 residues. The CDR3 region is CASTGGLAGGGTQYF. CDR3 sequence (DNA): TGTGCCAGCACCGGGGGACTAGCGGGAGGAGGTACGCAGTATTTT.

The chain employs TRBV11-2 and TRBJ2-7, with 9 bases matching TRBD2. This CDR3 is 16 amino acids long. Germline CDR1 reads SGHAT; CDR2 reads FQNNGV. The trim removed 5 bases at V and 3 bases at J, leaving 11 bases unmatched. The CDR3 DNA follows: TGTGCCAGCAGCCCCCTGGGCGGGAGGGCCGGCTACGAGCAGTACTTC. Its protein is CASSPLGGRAGYEQYF.

This rearrangement joins TRBV7-9 to TRBJ2-3, with 11 bases lining up with TRBD2. CDR1 is SEHNR and CDR2 is FQNEAQ in the germline V gene (reference sequence). The CDR3 consists of 15 residues. After removal of 2 bases from V and 3 bases from J, the junction contained 1 base not matched to a gene. CDR3 region: CASSLPSGRTDTQYF. CDR3 sequence (DNA): TGTGCCAGCAGCTTACCTAGCGGGAGGACAGATACGCAGTATTTT.

J is TRBJ2-7 and V is TRBV4-3; D is perhaps TRBD1 (5 bases). Per germline, CDR1 LGHNA and CDR2 YSLEER. V was clipped by 0 bases and J by 1 base, with 16 bases between them. The CDR3 consists of 17 residues. CDR3 in amino acids: CASSQDLAGSFSYEQYF. In DNA, the CDR3 is TGCGCCAGCAGCCAAGATCTGGCAGGGTCATTTTCCTACGAGCAGTACTTC.

This clone was seen only a few times. This sequence joins TRBV15 and TRBJ2-7; D call uncertain. The CDR3 has 15 residues. Germline assignment: CDR1 LNHNV and CDR2 YYDKDF (reference sequence). V was clipped by 5 bases and J by 3 bases, with 17 bases between them. CDR3 sequence reads: CATSEVAGSFYEQYF. CDR3 DNA: TGTGCCACCAGCGAGGTGGCCGGCAGCTTCTACGAGCAGTACTTC.

The gene calls are TRBV28 and TRBJ1-6; no clear D gene. Germline V lookup: CDR1 MDHEN, CDR2 SYDVKM. V dropped 5 bases and J dropped 5 bases, with 10 bases sitting between them. CDR3 length equals 14 residues. This chain's CDR3 is CASSLRHDNSPLHF. CDR3 coding DNA: TGTGCCAGCAGTCTAAGACACGATAATTCACCCCTCCACTTT. Supplemented by reference TRBV28 and TRBJ1-6, the full variable domain reads DVKVTQSSRYLVKRTGEKVFLECVQDMDHENMFWYRQDPGLGLRLIYFSYDVKMKEKGDIPEGYSVSREKKERFSLILESASTNQTSMYLCASSLRHDNSPLHFGNGTRLTVT.

The chain is built from TRBV6-1 and TRBJ1-1; D uncertain. The ends were cut back, 2 bases at V and 1 base at J, with 14 bases in the middle. The germline V gene has CDR1 MNHNS and CDR2 SASEGT. CDR3 length equals 16 residues. The DNA for the CDR3 is TGTGCCAGCAGTGAATCTCTATTGGGAGGGAACACTGAAGCTTTCTTT. Amino acid sequence: CASSESLLGGNTEAFF.

The V gene is TRBV6-5, the J gene TRBJ2-7, with a tentative D call TRBD2 (5 bases). The germline V gene has CDR1 MNHEY and CDR2 SVGAGI. V was cut by 6 bases and J by 6 bases, with 21 bases left in between. The CDR3 consists of 15 residues. The CDR3 here is CASSQQLGGEGEQYF. The CDR3 DNA reads TGTGCCAGCAGCCAACAGCTGGGCGGTGAGGGCGAGCAGTACTTC.

This chain joins TRBV4-2 and TRBJ2-6; D is undetermined. V gave up 2 bases and J gave up 2 bases, with 4 bases separating them. CDR1 is LGHNA, CDR2 YNFKEQ, per germline. The CDR3 spans 14 residues. For the CDR3, the DNA is TGTGCCAGCAGCCAATTGGCTGGGGCCAACGTCCTGACTTTC. This gives the protein CASSQLAGANVLTF.

The CDR3 DNA reads TGTGCCAGCAGCCGAAGGACAGCTAACTATGGCTACACCTTC. Its translation: CASSRRTANYGYTF. The chain couples TRBV5-6 to TRBJ1-2; tentatively, D is TRBD1 (6 bases). Germline CDR1 SGHDT, CDR2 YYEEEE. V was trimmed by 4 bases and J by 0 bases, leaving 10 bases between them. The length of the CDR3 is 14 residues.

This clone was observed a handful of times. This chain links TRBV6-1 with TRBJ1-4; D gene ambiguous. The CDR3 extends over 12 amino acids. CDR1 and CDR2 (germline): MNHNS, SASEGT. V lost 2 bases and J 8 bases, leaving 6 bases between the germline ends. CDR3 amino acids: CASSERVEKLFF. The CDR3 coding sequence is TGTGCCAGCAGTGAACGCGTGGAAAAACTGTTTTTT.

The chain couples TRBV29-1 to TRBJ1-5; D may be TRBD1 (6 bases). The V gene lost 6 bases and the J gene lost 0 bases, with 12 bases spanning the gap. The CDR3 has 14 residues. Germline V gene lookup returns CDR1 SQVTM and CDR2 ANQGSEA. This CDR3 is CSVAQGSSNQPQHF. DNA of the CDR3: TGCAGCGTCGCACAGGGATCTAGCAATCAGCCCCAGCATTTT.

In its sample, this clone was seen a few times. DNA of the CDR3: TGTGCCAGCAGCCCAAAGACAGCCAATGAGCAGTTCTTC. It is translated as CASSPKTANEQFF. The chain is built from TRBV11-3 and TRBJ2-1; possible D gene TRBD1, 5 bases. This CDR3 region has 13 residues. Trimming took off 5 bases at V and 6 bases at J, with 11 bases between the two ends. Germline V gene data show CDR1 as SGHNT and CDR2 as YENEEA.

This clone was seen once. J is TRBJ1-2 and V is TRBV18, with TRBD1 matching over 10 bases. The CDR3 runs to 15 residues. With V trimmed by 5 bases and J by 4 bases, 7 bases remained unmatched. Germline CDR1 is KGHSH and CDR2 is LQKENI. The chain's CDR3 is CASSSRQGAGYGYTF. The CDR3 nucleotides read TGTGCCAGCTCATCTAGACAGGGGGCAGGCTATGGCTACACCTTC.